The 9 T cell receptor beta chains in this list originate from one sample, sequenced in a study of cytomegalovirus exposure and HLA in healthy donors. The PCR used 60 Vbeta and 13 Jbeta primers. Only in-frame clones appear in the TCRdb table, and some are missing; sequencing was by immunoSEQ multiplex PCR. The table lists around 110,000 clones, 9% to 10% of them singletons. The specimen was PBMCs. The receptors here all came from a man younger than 45 in good health and CMV-seronegative.

This clone was found a few times. The chain links TRBV5-4 to TRBJ2-1, with D possibly TRBD1 on 6 matching bases. Looked up from germline, CDR1 is SGHNT and CDR2 is YYREEE (reference sequence). The CDR3 runs 12 residues. V was clipped by 4 bases and J by 10 bases, with 12 bases between them. The CDR3 nucleotides read TGTGCCAGCAGCCTCCCCCAGGGGGAGCAGTTCTTC. Its translation is CASSLPQGEQFF.

In its sample, this clone was seen a few times. The V call is TRBV13, the J call TRBJ2-3; 15 bases are a match to TRBD2. The CDR3 spans 17 residues. V trimming: 3 bases; J trimming: 3 bases; junction bases outside the gene matches: 4. The germline V gene encodes CDR1 PRHDT and CDR2 FYEKMQ (reference sequence). The CDR3 nucleotides are TGTGCCAGCAGCTTGGGACTAGCGGGGGGCGCTACAGATACGCAGTATTTT. Encoded protein: CASSLGLAGGATDTQYF.

This clone has only a few counts. The rearrangement links TRBV20-1 to TRBJ2-5; D ambiguous. Deletions cut 6 bases from V and 1 base from J, with 6 bases between. CDR1 and CDR2 (germline): DFQATT, SNEGSKA (reference sequence). The CDR3 has 11 residues. Here the CDR3 DNA reads TGCAGTGCGCGTAGCCAAGAGACCCAGTACTTC. Translating gives CSARSQETQYF.

The chain employs TRBV4-3 and TRBJ1-2; D remains ambiguous. V dropped 0 bases and J dropped 8 bases, with 7 bases sitting between them. CDR1 is LGHNA and CDR2 is YSLEER in the germline V gene. This CDR3 is 12 amino acids long. CDR3: CASSQDERGYTF. Here the CDR3 DNA reads TGCGCCAGCAGCCAAGATGAGAGGGGCTACACCTTC.

The chain links TRBV9 to TRBJ2-7, with TRBD1 as a possible D gene (5 bases). This CDR3 spans 14 amino acids. Looked up from germline, CDR1 is SGDLS and CDR2 is YYNGEE. Trimming stripped 0 bases from V and 4 bases from J, with 11 bases between. The CDR3 here is CASSVGLGAYEQYF. In DNA form, the CDR3 reads TGTGCCAGCAGCGTAGGCTTAGGGGCATACGAGCAGTACTTC.

This rearrangement joins TRBV18 to TRBJ2-1; no clear D gene. The CDR3 runs 13 residues. V dropped 0 bases and J dropped 10 bases, with 10 bases sitting between them. Germline CDR1 is KGHSH and CDR2 is LQKENI. DNA for the CDR3: TGTGCCAGCTCACCACCTCTCACGGAGGAGCAGTTCTTC. Amino acid sequence: CASSPPLTEEQFF.

This clone has more than one count but fewer than ten. The CDR3 DNA follows: TGTGCCTGGAGTCTGTTCACAGATACGCAGTATTTT. It specifies CAWSLFTDTQYF. V gene TRBV30 combines with J gene TRBJ2-3; D not certain. CDR1 and CDR2 (germline): GTSNPN, SVGIG (reference sequence). Trimming removed 2 bases at V and 2 bases at J, with 5 bases between. The CDR3 contains 12 residues.

The sample holds one count of this clone. The rearrangement joins TRBV6-6 to TRBJ1-6, with D perhaps matching TRBD1 (6 bases). Germline CDR1 and CDR2: MNHNY and SVGAGI (reference sequence). The CDR3 runs to 15 residues. V was shortened by 0 bases and J by 6 bases, with 9 bases between the two germline ends. CDR3 sequence (DNA): TGTGCCAGCAGTTACTCCGGACAGCGTAATTCACCCCTCCACTTT. It is translated as CASSYSGQRNSPLHF.

In its sample, this clone was seen a few times. The chain links TRBV28 to TRBJ2-7; the D gene is possibly TRBD2 (7 bases). Trimming pared 3 bases from V and 2 bases from J, leaving 17 bases between. Germline CDR1 reads MDHEN; CDR2 reads SYDVKM. The CDR3 totals 16 residues. CDR3 protein: CASSLGGGGVPYEQYF. The CDR3 region has the DNA TGTGCCAGCAGTTTGGGAGGGGGTGGGGTCCCCTACGAGCAGTACTTC.